The present TCR beta chain was sequenced within a study of shared clonotypes between healthy human individuals. Germline V gene data show CDR1 as SGHAT and CDR2 as FQNNGV. The CDR3 covers 15 residues. V gave up 0 bases and J gave up 4 bases, with 9 bases separating them. Study-wide results and limits: In a few donors, about 5% of naive CD4 clonotypes appeared in common.

Sequencing used immunoSEQ multiplex PCR; TCRdb keeps in-frame clones, though not all of them. Of roughly 1,500,000 clones in the sample, 95% to 99% are singletons; the top ten hold roughly 0.4%. Remarks on this clone: Its specificity is unknown.

This chain uses TRBV11-2 with TRBJ2-2; possible D gene TRBD2, 6 bases. Sequencing was performed on naive CD4+ T cells sorted from blood. Subset: CD45RA+ positively selected. This TCR was sampled from a man between 25 and 39 years old in good health. In nucleotides, the CDR3 is TGTGCCAGCAGCTTAGACGGGAGTTTCACCGGGGAGCTGTTTTTT. It codes for CASSLDGSFTGELFF. The full variable domain, completed using reference TRBV11-2 and TRBJ2-2, is EAGVAQSPRYKIIEKRQSVAFWCNPISGHATLYWYQQILGQGPKLLIQFQNNGVVDDSQLPKDRFSAERLKGVDSTLKIQPAKLEDSAVYLCASSLDGSFTGELFFGEGSRLTVL.